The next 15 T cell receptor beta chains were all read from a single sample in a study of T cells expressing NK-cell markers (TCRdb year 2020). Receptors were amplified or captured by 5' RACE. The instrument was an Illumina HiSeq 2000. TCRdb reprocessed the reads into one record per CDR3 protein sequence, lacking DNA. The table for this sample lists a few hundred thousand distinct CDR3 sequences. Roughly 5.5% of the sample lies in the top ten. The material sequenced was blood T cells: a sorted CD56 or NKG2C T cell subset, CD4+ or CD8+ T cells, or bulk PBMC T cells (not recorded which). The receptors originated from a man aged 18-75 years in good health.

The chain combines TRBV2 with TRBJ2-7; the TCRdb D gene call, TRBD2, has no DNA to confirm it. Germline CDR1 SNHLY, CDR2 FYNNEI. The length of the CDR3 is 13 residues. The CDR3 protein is CASSEVTSYEQYF.

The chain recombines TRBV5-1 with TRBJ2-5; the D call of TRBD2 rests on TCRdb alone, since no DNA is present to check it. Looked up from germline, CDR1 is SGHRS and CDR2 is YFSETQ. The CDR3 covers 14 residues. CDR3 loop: CASFSGGVQETQYF. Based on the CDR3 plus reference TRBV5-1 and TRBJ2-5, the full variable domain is KAGVTQTPRYLIKTRGQQVTLSCSPISGHRSVSWYQQTPGQGLQFLFEYFSETQRNKGNFPGRFSGRQFSNSRSEMNVSTLELGDSALYLCASFSGGVQETQYFGPGTRLLVL.

The CDR3 sequence is CASSPTGVQPQHF. V usage is TRBV6-2 or TRBV6-3 and J usage is TRBJ1-5; the D call of TRBD1 rests on TCRdb alone, since no DNA is present to check it. The CDR3 consists of 13 residues. Germline V gives CDR1 MNHEY, CDR2 SVGEGT.

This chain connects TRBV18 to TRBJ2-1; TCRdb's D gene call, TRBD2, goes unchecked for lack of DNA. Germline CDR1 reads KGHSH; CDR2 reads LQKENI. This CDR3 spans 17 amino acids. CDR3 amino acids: CASSPPQGTSGEYEQFF.

The CDR3: CASSKARERNSPLHF. The gene calls are TRBV7-9 and TRBJ1-6; no DNA is available, so the TRBD1 call from TCRdb remains unchecked. Germline values: CDR1 SEHNR, CDR2 FQNEAQ (reference sequence). The CDR3 sequence is 15 residues long.

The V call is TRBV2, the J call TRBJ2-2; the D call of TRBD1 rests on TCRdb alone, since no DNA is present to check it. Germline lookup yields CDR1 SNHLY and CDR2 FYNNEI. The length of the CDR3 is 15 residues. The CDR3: CALEVWTENTGELFF.

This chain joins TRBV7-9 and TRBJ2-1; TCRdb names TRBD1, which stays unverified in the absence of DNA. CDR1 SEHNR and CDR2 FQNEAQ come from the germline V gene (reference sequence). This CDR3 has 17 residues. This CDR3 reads CASSLARQGRPYNEQFF.

The CDR3 sequence is CASSQGRTGSFYEQFF. This chain uses TRBV4-1 with TRBJ2-1; TCRdb outputs TRBD1, but without DNA this stays unchecked. The germline gives CDR1 MGHRA, CDR2 YSYEKL. The CDR3 contains 16 residues.

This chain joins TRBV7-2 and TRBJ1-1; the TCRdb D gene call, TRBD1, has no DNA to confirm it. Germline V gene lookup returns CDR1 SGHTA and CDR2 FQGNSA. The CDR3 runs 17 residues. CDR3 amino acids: CASSLGGTGFLRTEAFF.

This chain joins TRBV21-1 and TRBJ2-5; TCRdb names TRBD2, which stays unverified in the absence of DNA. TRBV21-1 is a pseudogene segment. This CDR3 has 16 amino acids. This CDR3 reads CASSRSKGTSQETQYF.

The CDR3 sequence is CASKPGTGVSGNTIYF. The chain combines TRBV6-1 with TRBJ1-3; TCRdb selects TRBD1, and the lack of DNA leaves this call unchecked. There are 16 residues in the CDR3. From germline, CDR1 is MNHNS and CDR2 SASEGT.

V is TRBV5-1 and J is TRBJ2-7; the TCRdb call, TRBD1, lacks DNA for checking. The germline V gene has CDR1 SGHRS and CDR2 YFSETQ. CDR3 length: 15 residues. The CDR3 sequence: CASSLQPGQTYEQYF.

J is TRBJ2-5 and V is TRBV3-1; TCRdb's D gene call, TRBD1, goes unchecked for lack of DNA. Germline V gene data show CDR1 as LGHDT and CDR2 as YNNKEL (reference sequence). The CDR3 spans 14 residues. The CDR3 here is CASSQVPGGGTQYF.

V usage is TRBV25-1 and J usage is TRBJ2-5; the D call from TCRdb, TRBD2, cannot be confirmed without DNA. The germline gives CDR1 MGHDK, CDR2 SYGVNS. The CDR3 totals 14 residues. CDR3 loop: CASSYAGGTRTQYF. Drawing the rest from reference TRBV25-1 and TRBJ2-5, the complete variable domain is EADIYQTPRYLVIGTGKKITLECSQTMGHDKMYWYQQDPGMELHLIHYSYGVNSTEKGDLSSESTVSRIRTEHFPLTLESARPSHTSQYLCASSYAGGTRTQYFGPGTRLLVL.

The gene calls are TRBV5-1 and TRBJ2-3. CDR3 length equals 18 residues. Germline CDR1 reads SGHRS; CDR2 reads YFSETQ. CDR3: CASSLVLELGMVTDTQYF. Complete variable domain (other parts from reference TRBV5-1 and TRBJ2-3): KAGVTQTPRYLIKTRGQQVTLSCSPISGHRSVSWYQQTPGQGLQFLFEYFSETQRNKGNFPGRFSGRQFSNSRSEMNVSTLELGDSALYLCASSLVLELGMVTDTQYFGPGTRLTVL.